This TCR beta chain originates from a study of OX40 agonist ivuxolimab in advanced cancers. CDR1 and CDR2 (germline): SGHAT, FQNNGV. V dropped 4 bases and J dropped 3 bases, with 16 bases sitting between them. CDR3 size: 15 residues. As to this clone: The antigen is undetermined.

The method was immunoSEQ multiplex PCR; TCRdb's version includes in-frame clones alone and lacks a portion of them. Of tens of thousands of clones listed, 75% to 90% are singletons. Regarding the study as a whole: No antigen was identified for the clonally expanded peripheral T cells.

The gene calls are TRBV11-2 and TRBJ2-7; D may be TRBD1 or TRBD2 (6 bases each). The TCR was taken from an adult with an advanced solid tumor such as melanoma, head and neck, liver or kidney cancer. Sequences were derived from CD4+ or CD8+ T cells sorted from blood, sampled in a trial of the OX40 agonist ivuxolimab. The CDR3 nucleotides read TGTGCCAGCAGCTCCGCGGGGACACTTGACTACGAGCAGTACTTC. It codes for CASSSAGTLDYEQYF.